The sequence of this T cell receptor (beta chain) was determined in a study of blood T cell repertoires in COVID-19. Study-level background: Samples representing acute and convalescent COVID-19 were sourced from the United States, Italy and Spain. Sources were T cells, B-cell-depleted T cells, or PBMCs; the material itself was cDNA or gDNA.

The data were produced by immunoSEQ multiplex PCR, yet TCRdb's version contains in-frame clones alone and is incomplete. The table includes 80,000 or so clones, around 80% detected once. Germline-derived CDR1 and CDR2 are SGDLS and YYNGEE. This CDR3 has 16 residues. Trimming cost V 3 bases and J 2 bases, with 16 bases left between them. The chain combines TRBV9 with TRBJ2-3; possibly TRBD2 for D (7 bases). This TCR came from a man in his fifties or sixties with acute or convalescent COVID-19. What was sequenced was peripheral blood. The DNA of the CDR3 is TGTGCCAGCAGCGCCCGGGGCGGGGGCCTCACAGATACGCAGTATTTT. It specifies CASSARGGGLTDTQYF.